This T cell receptor beta chain was captured in a study of T cell responses to AZD1222 COVID-19 vaccine. Study conclusions and caveats: The sample set comprised mostly white British donors with more females, and clonal diversity was possibly underestimated. The study found Spike-specific TCR breadth and depth rose after two AZD1222 doses. Spike-wide coverage was observed for vaccine-associated CD4 TCRs, with dominant responses at 160-218 and 743-854. The peak T cell response came first, and repertoires were sampled only after it.

Remarks on this clone: Its antigen is unidentified.

Profiling relied on immunoSEQ multiplex PCR, and the TCRdb table lists in-frame clones only, not all of them. The repertoire has just under 150,000 clones, roughly 87% of them found once; the top ten carry under 2%. This CDR3 has 15 amino acids. From germline, CDR1 is SNHLY and CDR2 FYNNEI. Trimming cost V 7 bases and J 2 bases, with 15 bases left between them. The J gene is TRBJ1-5, the V gene TRBV2; D ambiguous. Sequenced material: peripheral blood, taken 28 days after the second AZD1222 dose. This TCR was recovered from an adult who received the AZD1222 COVID-19 vaccine. Here the CDR3 DNA reads TGTGCCAGCACAACTCGGGGATATGGCAATCAGCCCCAGCATTTT. It codes for CASTTRGYGNQPQHF.